This paragraph reports one T cell receptor (beta chain). No cognate antigen has been identified for it. No quality values exist for individual bases; no much larger clone is one base distant. The immunoSEQ Assay, a bias-controlled multiplex PCR, was used to amplify TCRbeta CDR3 regions from genomic DNA. The original methods were these. Nucleated cell counts per sample were estimated from amplification of reference gene primers within the assay. To quantify the absolute abundance of each unique TCRbeta CDR3 rearrangement, sequence reads were collapsed and filtered. For each sample, productive Simpson clonality was calculated by taking the square root of Simpson's diversity index across productive rearrangements. Entries here come from immuneACCESS through TCRdb and include only in-frame sequences with V and J called. Some clones fail to appear in such tables; in the studies checked, an unresolved V gene covers under half of the shortfall, and the cause of the remainder is unknown. The V and J calls and clone size are taken from that table; D and trimming were inferred from the DNA. The sample table contains some 250,000 clones; only one count was recorded for 65% to 90% of them. The ten largest clones take up about 2.1% of the sample.

This sample is part of a study of blood T cell repertoires in COVID-19 (dated by TCRdb to the early 2020s). Context from the whole study: The collaborator samples originated in the United States, Italy and Spain and spanned the acute and convalescent phases of COVID-19. The material from the prospective study consisted of cDNA or gDNA derived from T cells, B-cell-depleted T cells, or PBMCs. Subjects who had been exposed to COVID-19, were actively infected with it, or had recovered from it provided the deeply sampled blood TCRbeta repertoires that made up the dataset. The repertoires were released in a freely available public database intended as a resource for research on the immune response to SARS-CoV-2. Samples came from the ongoing ImmuneRACE study (first 160 participants) plus 1,254 subjects from 6 global collaborators. A de-identified subject ID, COVID-19 status, age in years and sex were almost always included in the sample metadata. HLA class I and class II types, where available, came from metadata supplied by the sample provider rather than from assay-based typing.

The paper as a whole reports these results and caveats: The amount of clinical and demographic metadata varied by source and participant and was provided uncurated.

Collaborating institutions collected whole blood in K2EDTA tubes following their own protocols. For TCRbeta analysis, collaborator samples were shipped as frozen whole blood, as isolated PBMCs, or as DNA extracted from either sample type. At the junction V is shortened by 4 bases and J by 2 bases; bases outside the gene matches: 9. CDR1 SQVTM and CDR2 ANQGSEA are derived from the germline V gene. The CDR3 measures 15 amino acids from cysteine to phenylalanine. CDR3 DNA only is kept here, 45 bases in frame from base 1. The specimen was peripheral blood. The TCR was taken from a man between 25 and 39 years old with active or convalescent COVID-19. The chain employs TRBV29-1 and TRBJ1-1, with 8 bases matching TRBD1. The nucleotide sequence is given as TGCAGCGTTGCGAGCTGGGACAGGCCTAACACTGAAGCTTTCTTT. Its protein reads: CSVASWDRPNTEAFF.